This T cell receptor (beta chain) was recovered during a study of naive and memory T cell subsets. Study results and caveats: Possibly reflecting memory cells re-expressing CD45RA, a few larger clonotypes occurred in naive repertoires, especially CD8.

The CDR3 loop spans 14 amino acids. The V end lost 3 bases, the J end lost 7 bases, and 15 bases lay between the germline ends. Germline V gene sequence: CDR1 DFQATT, CDR2 SNEGSKA (reference sequence). This clonotype has at least ten counts. Antigen specificity is unknown. Both TRBC1 and TRBC2 were covered by a beta constant-region primer of two equimolar oligonucleotides. Ligated cDNA was amplified by four rounds of PCR with nested alpha and beta constant-region primers and SP2. One entry per CDR3 protein results from TCRdb running MiXCR on the UMI-ligation and nested PCR reads. The sample carries over 90,000 distinct CDR3 sequences, approximately 10% recorded once.

The material sequenced was naive CD4+ T cells from blood. This rearrangement joins TRBV20-1 to TRBJ1-4; D is uncertain. The TCR originated in a human donor in good health. The CDR3: CSASPGSGGEKLFF. CDR3 coding DNA: TGCAGTGCTAGTCCCGGGAGCGGTGGTGAAAAACTGTTTTTT.